This T cell receptor beta chain appears in the sequencing data of a study of T cell responses to AZD1222 COVID-19 vaccine. Study at large: Pooled together were second doses at about 4 or about 12 weeks.

Measured with immunoSEQ multiplex PCR; TCRdb has only the in-frame clones, and not every one. The data contain about 160,000 clones, around 94% of them seen just once; the ten biggest clones take up 0.95% to 1.5%. General study findings and limits: Baseline antibody screening turned up just a handful of seropositive AZD1222 recipients. A mostly white British donor set with more females was recruited, and clonal diversity was possibly underestimated. Spike regions recognized by vaccine-associated CD4 TCRs spanned the protein, led by 160-218 and 743-854.

The CDR3 has 15 residues. The V gene's germline CDR1 is KGHSH and CDR2 LQKENI. The germline V and J ends were trimmed by 5 bases and 0 bases, with 10 bases remaining between them. Regarding this clone: What it recognizes is unknown.

The input for sequencing was peripheral blood, taken on day 0 of AZD1222 vaccination. The TCR comes from an adult in good health. This chain joins TRBV18 and TRBJ2-2; D remains unclear. DNA of the CDR3: TGTGCCAGCTCAACCGTATATTCGAACACCGGGGAGCTGTTTTTT. It codes for CASSTVYSNTGELFF.